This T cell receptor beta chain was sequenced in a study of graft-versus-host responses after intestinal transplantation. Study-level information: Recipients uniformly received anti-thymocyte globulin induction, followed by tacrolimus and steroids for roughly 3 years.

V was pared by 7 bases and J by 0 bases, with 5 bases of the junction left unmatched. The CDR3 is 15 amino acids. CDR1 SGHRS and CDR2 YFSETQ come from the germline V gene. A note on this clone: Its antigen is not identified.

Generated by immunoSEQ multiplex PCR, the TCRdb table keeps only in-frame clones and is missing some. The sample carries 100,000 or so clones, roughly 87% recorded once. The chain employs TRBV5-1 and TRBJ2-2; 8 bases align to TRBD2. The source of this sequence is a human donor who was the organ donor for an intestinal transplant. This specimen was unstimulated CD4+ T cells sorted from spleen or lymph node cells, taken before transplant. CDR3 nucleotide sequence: TGCGCCAGCCGGGAGGGCCCAACGAACACCGGGGAGCTGTTTTTT. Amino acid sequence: CASREGPTNTGELFF.